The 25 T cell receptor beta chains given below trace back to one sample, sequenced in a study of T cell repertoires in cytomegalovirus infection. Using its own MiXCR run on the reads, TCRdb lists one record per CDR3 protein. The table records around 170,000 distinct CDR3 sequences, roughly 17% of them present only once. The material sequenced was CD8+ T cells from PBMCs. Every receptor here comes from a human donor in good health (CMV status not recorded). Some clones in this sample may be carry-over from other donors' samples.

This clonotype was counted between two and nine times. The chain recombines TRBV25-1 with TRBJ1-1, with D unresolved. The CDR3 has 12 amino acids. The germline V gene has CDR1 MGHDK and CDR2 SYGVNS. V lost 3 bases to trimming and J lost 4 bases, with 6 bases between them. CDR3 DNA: TGTGCCAGCAGTGACCAGTCCACTGAAGCTTTCTTT. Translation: CASSDQSTEAFF.

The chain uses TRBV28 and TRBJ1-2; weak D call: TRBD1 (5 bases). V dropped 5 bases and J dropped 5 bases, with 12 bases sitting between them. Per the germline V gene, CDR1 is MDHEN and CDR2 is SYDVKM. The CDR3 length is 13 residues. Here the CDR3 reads CASSPGPGYGYTF. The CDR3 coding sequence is TGTGCCAGCAGTCCAGGGCCAGGGTATGGCTACACCTTC.

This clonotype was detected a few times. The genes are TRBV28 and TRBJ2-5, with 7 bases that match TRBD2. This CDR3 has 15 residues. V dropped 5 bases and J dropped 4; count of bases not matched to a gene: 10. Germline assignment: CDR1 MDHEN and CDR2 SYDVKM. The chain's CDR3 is CASSVTGTGGETQYF. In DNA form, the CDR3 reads TGTGCCAGCAGTGTGACCGGGACGGGGGGAGAGACCCAGTACTTC.

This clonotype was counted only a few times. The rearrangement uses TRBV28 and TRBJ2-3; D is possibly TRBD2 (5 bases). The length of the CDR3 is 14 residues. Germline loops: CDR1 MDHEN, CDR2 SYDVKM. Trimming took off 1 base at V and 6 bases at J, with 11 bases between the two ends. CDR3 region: CASSLSLGLDTQYF. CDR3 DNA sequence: TGTGCCAGCAGTTTATCCCTAGGACTGGATACGCAGTATTTT.

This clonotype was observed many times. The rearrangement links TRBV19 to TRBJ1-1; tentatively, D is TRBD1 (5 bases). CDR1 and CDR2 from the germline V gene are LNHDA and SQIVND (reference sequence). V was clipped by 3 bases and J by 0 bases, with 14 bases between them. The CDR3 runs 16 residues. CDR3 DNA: TGTGCCAGTAGTATTCGGGGTGACAGCTTGAACACTGAAGCTTTCTTT. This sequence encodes CASSIRGDSLNTEAFF.

CDR3 sequence: CATNIGRNEKLFF. The CDR3 bases are TGTGCCACGAACATTGGTCGTAATGAAAAACTGTTTTTT. The chain links TRBV15 to TRBJ1-4; D call uncertain. The V and J ends lost 9 bases and 4 bases respectively, with 12 bases between them. Germline-derived CDR1 and CDR2 are LNHNV and YYDKDF (reference sequence). The CDR3 is 13 amino acids.

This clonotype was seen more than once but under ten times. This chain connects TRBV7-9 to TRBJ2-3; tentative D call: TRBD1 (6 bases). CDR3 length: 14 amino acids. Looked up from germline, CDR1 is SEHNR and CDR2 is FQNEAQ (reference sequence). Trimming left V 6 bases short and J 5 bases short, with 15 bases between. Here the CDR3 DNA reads TGTGCCAGCAGTTTTGGACAGACAGTAGATACGCAGTATTTT. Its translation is CASSFGQTVDTQYF.

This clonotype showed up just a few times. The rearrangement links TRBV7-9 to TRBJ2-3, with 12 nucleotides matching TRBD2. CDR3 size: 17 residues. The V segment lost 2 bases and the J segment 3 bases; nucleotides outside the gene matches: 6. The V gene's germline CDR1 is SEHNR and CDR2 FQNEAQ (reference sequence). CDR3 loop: CASSLWRTSGTTDTQYF. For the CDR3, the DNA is TGTGCCAGCAGCTTATGGAGGACTAGCGGGACTACAGATACGCAGTATTTT.

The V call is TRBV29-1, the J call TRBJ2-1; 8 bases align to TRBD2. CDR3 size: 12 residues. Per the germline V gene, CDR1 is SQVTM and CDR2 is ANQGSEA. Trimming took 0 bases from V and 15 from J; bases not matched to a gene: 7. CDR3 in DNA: TGCAGCGTTGAAGATGGGGGACTAGAGGCGTTCTTC. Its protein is CSVEDGGLEAFF.

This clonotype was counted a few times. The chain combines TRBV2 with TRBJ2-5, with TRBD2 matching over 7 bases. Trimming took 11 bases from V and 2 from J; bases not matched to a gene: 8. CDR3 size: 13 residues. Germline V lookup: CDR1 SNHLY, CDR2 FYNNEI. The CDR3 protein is CAGRKGGQETQYF. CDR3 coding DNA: TGTGCCGGGAGAAAGGGAGGGCAAGAGACCCAGTACTTC.

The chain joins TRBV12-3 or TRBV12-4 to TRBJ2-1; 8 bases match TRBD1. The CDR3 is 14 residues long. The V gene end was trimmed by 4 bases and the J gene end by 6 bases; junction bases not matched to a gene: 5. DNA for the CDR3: TGTGCCAGCAGTTCGATGGACAGGGCCAATGAGCAGTTCTTC. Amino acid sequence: CASSSMDRANEQFF.

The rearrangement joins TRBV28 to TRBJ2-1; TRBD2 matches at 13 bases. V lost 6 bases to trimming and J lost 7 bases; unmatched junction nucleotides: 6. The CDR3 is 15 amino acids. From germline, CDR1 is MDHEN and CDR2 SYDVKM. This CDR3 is CASSPLAGGPNEQFF. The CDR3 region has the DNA TGTGCCAGCAGCCCACTAGCGGGAGGGCCTAATGAGCAGTTCTTC. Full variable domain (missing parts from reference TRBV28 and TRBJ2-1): DVKVTQSSRYLVKRTGEKVFLECVQDMDHENMFWYRQDPGLGLRLIYFSYDVKMKEKGDIPEGYSVSREKKERFSLILESASTNQTSMYLCASSPLAGGPNEQFFGPGTRLTVL.

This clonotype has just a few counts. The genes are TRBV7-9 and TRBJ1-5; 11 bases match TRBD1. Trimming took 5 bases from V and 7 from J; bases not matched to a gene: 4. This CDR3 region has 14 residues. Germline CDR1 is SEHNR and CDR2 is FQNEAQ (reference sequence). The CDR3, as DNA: TGTGCCAGCAGCACCGGACAGGGGGCCCAGCCCCAGCATTTT. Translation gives CASSTGQGAQPQHF.

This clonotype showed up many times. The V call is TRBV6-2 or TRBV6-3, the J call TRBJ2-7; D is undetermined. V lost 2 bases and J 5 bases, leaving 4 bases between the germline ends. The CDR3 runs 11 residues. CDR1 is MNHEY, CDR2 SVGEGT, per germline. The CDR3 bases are TGTGCCAGCAGTTACCCCGACGAGCAGTACTTC. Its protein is CASSYPDEQYF.

The CDR3 here is CASSQDIGEETQYF. CDR3 bases: TGCGCCAGCAGCCAAGATATTGGGGAAGAGACCCAGTACTTC. V gene TRBV4-3 combines with J gene TRBJ2-5; the D is unclear. The CDR3 has 14 amino acids. Germline-derived CDR1 and CDR2 are LGHNA and YSLEER. The V end was cut by 0 bases, the J end by 3 bases, with 8 bases between.

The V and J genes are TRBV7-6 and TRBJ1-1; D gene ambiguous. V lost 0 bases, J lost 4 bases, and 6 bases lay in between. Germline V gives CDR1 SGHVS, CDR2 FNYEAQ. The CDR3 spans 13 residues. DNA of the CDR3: TGTGCCAGCAGCTTAGCAGTTGGCACTGAAGCTTTCTTT. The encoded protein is CASSLAVGTEAFF. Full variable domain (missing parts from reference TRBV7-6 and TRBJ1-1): GAGVSQSPRYKVTKRGQDVALRCDPISGHVSLYWYRQALGQGPEFLTYFNYEAQQDKSGLPNDRFSAERPEGSISTLTIQRTEQRDSAMYRCASSLAVGTEAFFGQGTRLTVV.

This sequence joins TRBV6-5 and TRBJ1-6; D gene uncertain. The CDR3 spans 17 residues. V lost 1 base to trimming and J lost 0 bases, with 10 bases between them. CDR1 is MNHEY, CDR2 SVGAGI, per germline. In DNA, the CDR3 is TGTGCCAGCAGTTACTTCATAAGTAGCTCCTATAATTCACCCCTCCACTTT. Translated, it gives CASSYFISSSYNSPLHF.

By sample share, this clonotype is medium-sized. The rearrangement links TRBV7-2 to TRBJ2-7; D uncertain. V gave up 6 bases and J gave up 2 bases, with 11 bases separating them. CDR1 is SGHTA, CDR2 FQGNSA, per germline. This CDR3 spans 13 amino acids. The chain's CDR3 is CASSLTPAYEQYF. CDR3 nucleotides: TGTGCCAGCAGTTTGACTCCTGCCTACGAGCAGTACTTC.

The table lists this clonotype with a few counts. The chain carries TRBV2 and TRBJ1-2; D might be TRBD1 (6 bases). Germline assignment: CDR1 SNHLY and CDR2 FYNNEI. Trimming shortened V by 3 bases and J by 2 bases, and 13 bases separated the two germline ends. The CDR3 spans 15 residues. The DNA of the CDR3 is TGTGCCAGCAGTGAGTTCGCAGGGGCGAACTATGGCTACACCTTC. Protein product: CASSEFAGANYGYTF.

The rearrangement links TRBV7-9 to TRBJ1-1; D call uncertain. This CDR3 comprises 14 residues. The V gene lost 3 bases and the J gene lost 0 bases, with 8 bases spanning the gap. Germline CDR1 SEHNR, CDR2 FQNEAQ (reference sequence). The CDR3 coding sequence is TGTGCCAGCAGCTTCGTGAAGCTGAACACTGAAGCTTTCTTT. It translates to CASSFVKLNTEAFF.

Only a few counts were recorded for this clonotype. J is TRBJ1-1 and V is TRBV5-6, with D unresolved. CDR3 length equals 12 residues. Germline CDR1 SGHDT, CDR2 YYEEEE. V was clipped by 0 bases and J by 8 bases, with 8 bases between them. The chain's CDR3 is CASSLGLREAFF. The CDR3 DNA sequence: TGTGCCAGCAGCTTGGGACTGCGAGAAGCTTTCTTT.

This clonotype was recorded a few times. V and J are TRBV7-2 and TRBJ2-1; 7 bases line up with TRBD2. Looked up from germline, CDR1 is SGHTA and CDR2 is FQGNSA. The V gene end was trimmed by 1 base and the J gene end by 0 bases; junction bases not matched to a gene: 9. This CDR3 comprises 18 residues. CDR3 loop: CASSLGSAGATSYNEQFF. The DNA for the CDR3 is TGTGCCAGCAGCTTAGGCAGTGCGGGAGCAACCTCCTACAATGAGCAGTTCTTC.

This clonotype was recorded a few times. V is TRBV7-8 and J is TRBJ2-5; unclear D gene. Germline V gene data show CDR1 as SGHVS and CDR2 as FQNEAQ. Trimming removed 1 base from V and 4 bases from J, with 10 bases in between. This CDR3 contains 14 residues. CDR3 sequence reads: CASSLEESLETQYF. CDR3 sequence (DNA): TGTGCCAGCAGCTTAGAGGAGAGCTTAGAGACCCAGTACTTC.

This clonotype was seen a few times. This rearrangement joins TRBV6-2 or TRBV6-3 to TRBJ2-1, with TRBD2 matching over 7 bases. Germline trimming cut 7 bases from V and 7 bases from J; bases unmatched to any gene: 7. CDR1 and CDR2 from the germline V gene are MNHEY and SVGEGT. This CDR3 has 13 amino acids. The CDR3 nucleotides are TGTGCCAGCATGGGCGGGAGTCAAAATGAGCAGTTCTTC. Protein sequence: CASMGGSQNEQFF.

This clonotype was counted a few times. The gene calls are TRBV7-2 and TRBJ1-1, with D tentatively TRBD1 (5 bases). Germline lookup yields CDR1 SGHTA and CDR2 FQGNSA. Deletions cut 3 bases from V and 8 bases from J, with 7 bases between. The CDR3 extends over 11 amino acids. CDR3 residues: CASSFNREAFF. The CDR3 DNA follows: TGTGCCAGCAGCTTTAACAGGGAAGCTTTCTTT.